These 22 T cell receptor beta chains were all obtained from the same sample, sequenced in a study of blood T cell repertoires in COVID-19. Some clones are missing from TCRdb's copy, which holds only in-frame ones; the method was immunoSEQ multiplex PCR. The sample yields under 200,000 clones, 84% seen once. Sequenced sample: peripheral blood. The receptors originated from a man aged 25-40 years with active or convalescent COVID-19.

This sequence joins TRBV19 and TRBJ2-5; TRBD2 agrees at 7 bases. The germline V gene has CDR1 LNHDA and CDR2 SQIVND (reference sequence). CDR3 length: 17 residues. With 1 base clipped from V and 1 base from J, the junction kept 9 bases outside the gene matches. The DNA for the CDR3 is TGTGCCAGTAGTATAGCCGGGGTAGCGGGCCTCCAAGAGACCCAGTACTTC. Encoded protein: CASSIAGVAGLQETQYF.

The chain couples TRBV30 to TRBJ1-1; TRBD1 matches 9 bases. CDR3 length: 13 amino acids. The germline gives CDR1 GTSNPN, CDR2 SVGIG (reference sequence). V trimming: 5 bases; J trimming: 0 bases; junction bases outside the gene matches: 1. DNA of the CDR3: TGTGCCTGGGGACAGGGGATGAACACTGAAGCTTTCTTT. It yields the protein CAWGQGMNTEAFF.

The V call is TRBV14, the J call TRBJ1-2; 9 bases agree with TRBD1. CDR1 and CDR2 from the germline V gene are SGHDN and FVKESK. V lost 6 bases to trimming and J lost 7 bases; unmatched junction nucleotides: 6. This CDR3 contains 13 residues. CDR3 sequence reads: CASSRDRDSGYTF. For the CDR3, the DNA is TGTGCCAGCAGTCGGGACAGGGATTCTGGCTACACCTTC.

The chain combines TRBV9 with TRBJ1-3, with D unresolved. This CDR3 contains 13 residues. Germline CDR1 is SGDLS and CDR2 is YYNGEE. The ends were cut back, 1 base at V and 0 bases at J, with 2 bases in the middle. The CDR3 spells CASSVYSGNTIYF. CDR3 DNA sequence: TGTGCCAGCAGCGTATACTCTGGAAACACCATATATTTT.

This chain uses TRBV27 with TRBJ1-2; D gene uncertain. CDR3 length: 13 amino acids. V gave up 8 bases and J gave up 6 bases, with 16 bases separating them. Per the germline V gene, CDR1 is MNHEY and CDR2 is SMNVEV (reference sequence). DNA for the CDR3: TGTGCCAGCCCCGTCAGCGGGTTCCATGGCTACACCTTC. Its translation: CASPVSGFHGYTF.

The genes are TRBV7-8 and TRBJ2-1; 9 bases fit TRBD2. Germline assignment: CDR1 SGHVS and CDR2 FQNEAQ. V was pared by 4 bases and J by 4 bases, with 14 bases of the junction left unmatched. This CDR3 comprises 18 residues. The CDR3 here is CASSSISDVAGAYNEQFF. The CDR3 coding sequence is TGTGCCAGCAGCTCCATTTCCGACGTAGCGGGGGCGTACAATGAGCAGTTCTTC.

This clone was seen just once. J is TRBJ1-1 and V is TRBV11-2, with TRBD1 identical over 7 bases. This CDR3 is 15 amino acids long. Trimming took 5 bases from V and 3 from J; bases not matched to a gene: 9. Germline loops: CDR1 SGHAT, CDR2 FQNNGV. The CDR3 here is CASSPGMTGYTEAFF. The CDR3 nucleotides are TGTGCCAGCAGCCCCGGCATGACAGGGTACACTGAAGCTTTCTTT.

This clone was seen only a few times. V usage is TRBV30 and J usage is TRBJ1-3; no clear D gene. Germline CDR1 GTSNPN, CDR2 SVGIG (reference sequence). CDR3 length equals 13 residues. V was trimmed by 5 bases and J by 2 bases, leaving 10 bases between them. CDR3 sequence (DNA): TGTGCCTGGTCGCAGGATACTGGAAACACCATATATTTT. This sequence encodes CAWSQDTGNTIYF.

This chain connects TRBV11-2 to TRBJ2-7; 14 bases agree with TRBD2. With 2 bases clipped from V and 7 bases from J, the junction kept 4 bases outside the gene matches. CDR3 length: 15 residues. CDR1 and CDR2 from the germline V gene are SGHAT and FQNNGV. The CDR3: CASSLWGLAGVEQYF. The CDR3 bases are TGTGCCAGCAGCTTATGGGGACTAGCGGGAGTAGAGCAGTACTTC.

The V call is TRBV7-2, the J call TRBJ1-3, with D possibly matching TRBD1 (6 bases). The germline V gene encodes CDR1 SGHTA and CDR2 FQGNSA. V lost 6 bases and J lost 0, with 6 bases in between. The CDR3 is 13 residues long. The CDR3 region is CASRQGSGNTIYF. The CDR3 DNA is TGTGCCAGCAGACAGGGCTCTGGAAACACCATATATTTT.

The J gene is TRBJ1-5, the V gene TRBV7-9; D is possibly TRBD1 (5 bases). The CDR3 covers 14 residues. CDR1 and CDR2 (germline): SEHNR, FQNEAQ (reference sequence). Trimming pared 5 bases from V and 4 bases from J, leaving 12 bases between. This CDR3 reads CASSPTGGNQPQHF. For the CDR3, the DNA is TGTGCCAGCAGCCCTACGGGGGGGAATCAGCCCCAGCATTTT.

This chain uses TRBV4-2 with TRBJ2-1; the D is unclear. V dropped 0 bases and J dropped 0 bases, with 6 bases sitting between them. Per the germline V gene, CDR1 is LGHNA and CDR2 is YNFKEQ. This CDR3 spans 15 amino acids. The CDR3 DNA reads as TGTGCCAGCAGCCAAGATGAGAGCTCCTACAATGAGCAGTTCTTC. Encoded protein: CASSQDESSYNEQFF.

This chain joins TRBV9 and TRBJ1-2; D is uncertain. The V end lost 4 bases, the J end lost 4 bases, and 17 bases lay between the germline ends. The length of the CDR3 is 15 residues. Germline CDR1 reads SGDLS; CDR2 reads YYNGEE. CDR3 in DNA: TGTGCCAGCAGCCTTCGGTCGACTTTCTCCTATGGCTACACCTTC. Amino acids: CASSLRSTFSYGYTF.

The chain combines TRBV24-1 with TRBJ2-7; tentatively, D is TRBD2 (5 bases). The CDR3 loop spans 16 amino acids. The V gene lost 4 bases and the J gene lost 0 bases, with 15 bases spanning the gap. Germline values: CDR1 KGHDR, CDR2 SFDVKD. The CDR3 reads CATSETTGGSSYEQYF. CDR3 bases: TGTGCCACCAGTGAAACCACCGGTGGGAGCTCCTACGAGCAGTACTTC.

This chain joins TRBV2 and TRBJ1-1, with 8 bases lining up with TRBD1. The V gene end was trimmed by 3 bases and the J gene end by 12 bases; junction bases not matched to a gene: 9. The CDR3 length is 13 residues. CDR1 is SNHLY and CDR2 is FYNNEI in the germline V gene. In nucleotides, the CDR3 is TGTGCCAGCAGTGACTCGGACAGGGAGAAAACTTTCTTT. Protein sequence: CASSDSDREKTFF.

This clone has just one count. CDR3 protein: CASSSRTGDGYTF. CDR3 nucleotides: TGTGCCAGCAGTTCACGGACAGGGGACGGCTACACCTTC. V is TRBV6-5 and J is TRBJ1-2, with 9 bases identical to TRBD1. The CDR3 is 13 residues long. Germline V gene data show CDR1 as MNHEY and CDR2 as SVGAGI. The J segment lost 8 bases and the V segment lost 4 bases, leaving 5 bases of the junction unmatched.

The chain employs TRBV30 and TRBJ1-1, with 11 bases identical to TRBD1. V dropped 4 bases and J dropped 11; count of bases not matched to a gene: 12. Germline V gene lookup returns CDR1 GTSNPN and CDR2 SVGIG (reference sequence). The CDR3 is 14 residues long. CDR3 region: CAWTRGQGARGAFF. The CDR3 bases are TGTGCCTGGACCCGTGGACAGGGGGCGCGGGGGGCTTTCTTT.

Details on this clone: This CDR3 is also generated by other DNA sequences in the sample. V gene TRBV10-3 combines with J gene TRBJ2-5; 9 nucleotides agree with TRBD1. Germline V gives CDR1 ENHRY, CDR2 SYGVKD. The V segment lost 8 bases and the J segment 3 bases; nucleotides outside the gene matches: 1. The CDR3 totals 12 residues. The DNA of the CDR3 is TGTGCCATCCGGGACAGGGAAGAGACCCAGTACTTC. Its protein is CAIRDREETQYF.

This chain links TRBV21-1 with TRBJ2-7; the D call TRBD2 from the table was never checked on the DNA. TRBV21-1 is given as a pseudogene. This CDR3 contains 15 residues. The DNA of the CDR3 is TGTGCCAGCAGCAAACTAGCGGGGGAAGCCTACGAGCAGTACTTC. It encodes CASSKLAGEAYEQYF.

The chain carries TRBV5-4 and TRBJ2-7, with 11 bases fitting TRBD2. The CDR3 extends over 17 amino acids. Unmatched junction bases numbered 16, after V lost 6 bases and J lost 5 bases. Per germline, CDR1 SGHNT and CDR2 YYREEE (reference sequence). The CDR3 loop reads CASTRGAGLAGSDEQYF. The DNA for the CDR3 is TGTGCCAGCACCCGAGGTGCAGGACTAGCGGGTTCAGACGAGCAGTACTTC.

This clone showed up just once. The chain couples TRBV24-1 to TRBJ2-1; TRBD1 aligns across 9 bases. V trimming: 3 bases; J trimming: 6 bases; junction bases outside the gene matches: 11. CDR3 size: 17 residues. Germline CDR1 KGHDR, CDR2 SFDVKD. CDR3 nucleotide sequence: TGTGCCACCAGTGATCTCCGCGGGACAGGGCCCTCCAATGAGCAGTTCTTC. This gives the protein CATSDLRGTGPSNEQFF.

The rearrangement uses TRBV5-4 and TRBJ2-2; weak D call: TRBD1 (6 bases). This CDR3 is 15 amino acids long. CDR1 is SGHNT and CDR2 is YYREEE in the germline V gene (reference sequence). Trimming removed 2 bases from V and 0 bases from J, with 8 bases in between. This CDR3 is CASSFGQTNTGELFF. The DNA for the CDR3 is TGTGCCAGCAGCTTCGGACAGACGAACACCGGGGAGCTGTTTTTT. Full variable domain (rest looked up from reference TRBV5-4 and TRBJ2-2): ETGVTQSPTHLIKTRGQQVTLRCSSQSGHNTVSWYQQALGQGPQFIFQYYREEENGRGNFPPRFSGLQFPNYSSELNVNALELDDSALYLCASSFGQTNTGELFFGEGSRLTVL.